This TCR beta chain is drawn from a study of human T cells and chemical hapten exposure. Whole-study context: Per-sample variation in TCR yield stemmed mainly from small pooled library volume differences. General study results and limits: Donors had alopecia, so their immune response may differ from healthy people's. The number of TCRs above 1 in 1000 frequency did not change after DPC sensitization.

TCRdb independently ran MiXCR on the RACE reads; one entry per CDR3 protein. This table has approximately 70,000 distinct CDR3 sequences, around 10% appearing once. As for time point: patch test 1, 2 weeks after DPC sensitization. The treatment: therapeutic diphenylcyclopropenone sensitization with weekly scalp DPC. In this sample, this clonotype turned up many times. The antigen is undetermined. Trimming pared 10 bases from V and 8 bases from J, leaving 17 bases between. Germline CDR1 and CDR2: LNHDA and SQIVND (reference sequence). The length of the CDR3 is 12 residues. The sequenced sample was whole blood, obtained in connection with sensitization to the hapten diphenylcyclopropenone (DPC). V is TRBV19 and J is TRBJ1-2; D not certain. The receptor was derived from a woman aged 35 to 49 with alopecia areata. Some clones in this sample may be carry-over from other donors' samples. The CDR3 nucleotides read TGTGCCACTGCCAGGTCCCGCGACGGCTACACCTTC. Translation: CATARSRDGYTF.